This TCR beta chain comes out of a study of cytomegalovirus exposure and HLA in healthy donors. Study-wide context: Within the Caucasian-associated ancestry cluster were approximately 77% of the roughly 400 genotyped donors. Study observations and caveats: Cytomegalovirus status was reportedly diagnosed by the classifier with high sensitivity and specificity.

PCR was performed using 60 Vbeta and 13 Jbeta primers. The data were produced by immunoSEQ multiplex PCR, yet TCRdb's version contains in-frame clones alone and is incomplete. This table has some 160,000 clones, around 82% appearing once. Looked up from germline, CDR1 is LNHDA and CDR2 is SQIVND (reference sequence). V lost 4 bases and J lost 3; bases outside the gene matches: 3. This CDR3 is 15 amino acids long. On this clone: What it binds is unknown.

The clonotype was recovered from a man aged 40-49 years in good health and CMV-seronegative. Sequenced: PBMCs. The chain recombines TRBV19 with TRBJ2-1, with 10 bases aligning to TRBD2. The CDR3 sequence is CASSNLAGVYNEQFF. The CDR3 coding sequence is TGTGCCAGTAGTAATCTAGCGGGAGTCTACAATGAGCAGTTCTTC.